This TCR beta chain was sequenced for a study of cytomegalovirus exposure and HLA in healthy donors. The donors belonged to the roughly 120-subject validation cohort, separate from the roughly 710-subject first cohort. This CDR3 comprises 15 residues. Looked up from germline, CDR1 is SGHRS and CDR2 is YFSETQ. The V and J ends lost 3 bases and 4 bases, in that order; junction bases with no gene match: 7. The repertoire was sequenced with immunoSEQ multiplex PCR; TCRdb's copy has only in-frame clones and lacks some. The sample has some 100,000 clones, about nine tenths seen once. The chain links TRBV5-1 to TRBJ2-1, with TRBD1 identical over 7 bases. What was sequenced was PBMCs. The receptor was derived from a man aged 18 to 35 in good health and CMV-seropositive. The CDR3 DNA sequence: TGCGCCAGCAGCTCCGAGGGACAGACGTACAATGAGCAGTTCTTC. Translated: CASSSEGQTYNEQFF. Full variable domain (outside the CDR3, taken from reference TRBV5-1 and TRBJ2-1): KAGVTQTPRYLIKTRGQQVTLSCSPISGHRSVSWYQQTPGQGLQFLFEYFSETQRNKGNFPGRFSGRQFSNSRSEMNVSTLELGDSALYLCASSSEGQTYNEQFFGPGTRLTVL.